These T cell receptor beta chains were read from a single sample in a study of blood T cell repertoires in COVID-19. Profiled with immunoSEQ multiplex PCR; TCRdb holds only in-frame clones, not every one. The sample lists approximately 300,000 clones; about 89% were seen once. The sequenced sample was peripheral blood. All receptors come from a man between 18 and 35 years old who had recovered from COVID-19. Each CDR3 is given with its conserved first and last residue. D genes are given only for firm matches. Size values are once, few and many counts, or a class for expanded clones, and some rows have none.

once	TRBJ2-5	TRBV30	TRBD2	CAWSSPGAGGETQYF	TGTGCCTGGAGTTCCCCAGGGGCGGGGGGAGAGACCCAGTACTTC
-	TRBJ2-1	TRBV24-1	TRBD1	CATSDPGQGGNEQFF	TGTGCCACCAGTGATCCGGGACAGGGGGGGAATGAGCAGTTCTTC
-	TRBJ2-1	TRBV18	-	CASSPLSPSFGNEQFF	TGTGCCAGCTCACCACTATCCCCATCGTTCGGCAATGAGCAGTTCTTC
-	TRBJ1-2	TRBV15	-	CATSRDGDNYGYTF	TGTGCCACCAGCAGAGACGGGGATAACTATGGCTACACCTTC
-	TRBJ2-1	TRBV7-3	TRBD2	CASSLELAGNNEQFF	TGTGCCAGCAGCTTAGAACTAGCGGGAAACAATGAGCAGTTCTTC
-	TRBJ1-6	TRBV4-1	-	CASSPRAGQKDNSPLHF	TGCGCCAGCAGCCCCAGAGCAGGGCAGAAAGACAATTCACCCCTCCACTTT
once	TRBJ2-7	TRBV4-1	-	CASSQEEDSYEQYF	TGCGCCAGCAGCCAAGAAGAGGACAGTTACGAGCAGTACTTC
-	TRBJ2-7	TRBV6-5	-	CASSAGRSYEQYF	TGTGCCAGCAGCGCGGGACGGTCCTACGAGCAGTACTTC
-	TRBJ2-3	TRBV7-3	TRBD2	CASSSGLAGVSDTQYF	TGTGCCAGCAGCTCGGGACTAGCGGGTGTGTCAGATACGCAGTATTTT
once	TRBJ2-5	TRBV29-1	TRBD1	CSGMTGSGQETQYF	TGCAGCGGGATGACAGGGTCGGGGCAAGAGACCCAGTACTTC
-	TRBJ2-2	TRBV18	-	CASSVVGPPNTGELFF	TGTGCCAGCTCAGTCGTTGGGCCTCCGAACACCGGGGAGCTGTTTTTT
-	TRBJ2-1	TRBV4-1	TRBD1	CASSQNPTGGSYNEQFF	TGCGCCAGCAGCCAAAACCCGACAGGGGGCTCCTACAATGAGCAGTTCTTC
-	TRBJ2-1	TRBV6-1	TRBD2	CASSEGGGMDEQFF	TGTGCCAGCAGTGAGGGGGGAGGGATGGATGAGCAGTTCTTC
-	TRBJ2-7	TRBV10-3	-	CAISDTGGTYEQYF	TGTGCCATCAGTGACACCGGGGGAACCTACGAGCAGTACTTC
-	TRBJ2-5	TRBV6-6	TRBD1	CASSSRDRGVETQYF	TGTGCCAGCAGTTCGCGGGACAGGGGGGTAGAGACCCAGTACTTC